The clone carrying this T cell receptor beta chain was recorded at least ten times. Its specificity is not known. In making TCR beta libraries, quantitative 5'-RACE with molecular barcodes was used. TCRdb recomputed calls from the 5' RACE reads with MiXCR, one row per CDR3 protein. The data contain tens of thousands of distinct CDR3 sequences, 7.4% of them seen just once; the ten biggest clones take up over 7%. The CDR3 is made up of 14 amino acids. The V and J ends lost 1 base and 2 bases respectively, with 9 bases between them. Germline V gives CDR1 SGHDT, CDR2 YYEEEE. This sample is drawn from a study of CD8 T cells in ankylosing spondylitis. Study-level results: The authors found the disease-linked clones to be CD8+ and relatively rare in peripheral blood. In ankylosing spondylitis patients, matched synovial fluid reportedly showed significant enrichment of disease-linked clones. Characteristic of ankylosing spondylitis blood, it appeared, was a TCR beta motif comprising several highly homologous variants.

This chain links TRBV5-6 with TRBJ2-5; the D is unclear. This sequence originates from a female donor with ankylosing spondylitis or in good health (not recorded which). Sequences were obtained from blood, either unsorted or a sorted T cell fraction (not recorded which). Here the CDR3 DNA reads TGTGCCAGCAGCTTGTTTCCACAACAAGAGACCCAGTACTTC. This encodes CASSLFPQQETQYF.